The 18 T cell receptor beta chains presented below share a single source sample, sequenced in a study of T cell repertoires in cytomegalovirus infection. Their recognized antigens are unknown. One entry per CDR3 protein, called by TCRdb with MiXCR from the reads. The table shows about 830,000 distinct CDR3 sequences, with approximately 30% occurring only once. The sample was cultured CD8+ T cells from PBMCs, taken from culture after CMV antigen stimulation. Every receptor here comes from a human donor in good health (CMV status not recorded). Some clones in this sample may be carry-over from other donors' samples.

This clonotype has just a few counts. The DNA of the CDR3 is TGTGCCAGCACCCAGTCACCCTCTGGGGCCAACGTCCTGACTTTC. Translation gives CASTQSPSGANVLTF. The rearrangement links TRBV6-2 or TRBV6-3 to TRBJ2-6; D not certain. The CDR3 has 15 amino acids. V gave up 7 bases and J gave up 0 bases, with 10 bases separating them. The germline V gene has CDR1 MNHEY and CDR2 SVGEGT.

The gene calls are TRBV5-4 and TRBJ2-3; no clear D gene. The CDR3 contains 13 residues. Germline-derived CDR1 and CDR2 are SGHNT and YYREEE (reference sequence). Trimming took 5 bases from V and 4 from J, leaving 11 bases between them. The CDR3 DNA sequence: TGTGCCAGCAGGGGATGGACCGCAGATACGCAGTATTTT. Encoded protein: CASRGWTADTQYF.

This clonotype is a singleton in its sample. One end of the junction varies from germline; a read error may be responsible. The V and J genes are TRBV6-6 and TRBJ1-6, with D uncertain. The CDR3 has 17 residues. Germline CDR1 MNHNY, CDR2 SVGAGI (reference sequence). The CDR3 region is CVSSNRPWEHYNSPLHF. The CDR3 nucleotides read TGTGTCAGCAGTAATAGACCTTGGGAGCACTATAATTCACCCCTCCACTTT.

The V gene is TRBV9, the J gene TRBJ1-4; 8 positions match TRBD1. The CDR3 consists of 15 residues. Germline V gene data show CDR1 as SGDLS and CDR2 as YYNGEE. J lost 8 bases, V lost 3 bases, and 9 bases had no gene match. The CDR3 bases are TGTGCCAGCAGCGAGCGGACAGGGTTAAACGAAAAACTGTTTTTT. Translated, it gives CASSERTGLNEKLFF.

The chain combines TRBV2 with TRBJ1-1, with TRBD1 identical over 9 bases. Germline V gene sequence: CDR1 SNHLY, CDR2 FYNNEI. With 9 bases clipped from V and 6 bases from J, the junction kept 11 bases outside the gene matches. The CDR3 runs 14 residues. The CDR3 region is CARERGQGGAEAFF. The CDR3 nucleotides are TGTGCCAGAGAACGGGGACAGGGAGGGGCTGAAGCTTTCTTT.

This clonotype turned up a few times. The CDR3 is CASSDSTGIGYEQYF. DNA for the CDR3: TGTGCCAGCAGTGATTCGACAGGGATTGGTTACGAGCAGTACTTC. The V call is TRBV6-1, the J call TRBJ2-7, with TRBD1 matching 7 bases. The CDR3 consists of 15 residues. CDR1 is MNHNS and CDR2 is SASEGT in the germline V gene. V was pared by 3 bases and J by 4 bases, with 9 bases of the junction left unmatched.

This clonotype has just a few counts. The V and J genes are TRBV6-5 and TRBJ2-2; TRBD2 might be the D (6 bases). The germline V and J ends were trimmed by 8 bases and 4 bases, with 14 bases remaining between them. This CDR3 is 14 amino acids long. CDR1 MNHEY and CDR2 SVGAGI come from the germline V gene. The CDR3 DNA follows: TGTGCCAGCGGGACTTTTGGGGGCACCGGGGAGCTGTTTTTT. It encodes CASGTFGGTGELFF.

With respect to this clonotype: Since a much larger clone is just one base distant, this may be a read error. The chain couples TRBV12-3 or TRBV12-4 to TRBJ2-7; perhaps D is TRBD1 or TRBD2 (5 bases each). This CDR3 comprises 15 residues. In DNA, the CDR3 is TGTGCCAACAGTTCCCGGGACCATGGGTTATCCGAGCAGTACGTC. Translated: CANSSRDHGLSEQYV.

The genes are TRBV4-1 and TRBJ2-2; perhaps D is TRBD1 or TRBD2 (5 bases each). The CDR3 has 16 residues. Germline lookup yields CDR1 MGHRA and CDR2 YSYEKL. Trimming removed 1 base from V and 4 bases from J, with 13 bases in between. CDR3 sequence (DNA): TGCGCCAGCAGCCAAGTTTGGGGGACCAGCACCGGGGAGCTGTTTTTT. It codes for CASSQVWGTSTGELFF.

The chain combines TRBV20-1 with TRBJ2-3; 7 bases match TRBD1. Germline values: CDR1 DFQATT, CDR2 SNEGSKA (reference sequence). V lost 5 bases, J lost 6 bases, and 14 bases stayed unmatched. This CDR3 has 15 residues. The CDR3 nucleotides read TGCAGTGCTTCCCCGGACAGGACCTATGAGGATACGCAGTATTTT. Translation gives CSASPDRTYEDTQYF.

The chain uses TRBV7-3 and TRBJ2-5; perhaps TRBD2 as D (6 bases). In germline, CDR1 is SGHTA, CDR2 FQGTGA. The CDR3 totals 16 residues. Trimming left V 3 bases short and J 1 base short, with 15 bases between. This CDR3 reads CASSFFGVGGQETQYF. The CDR3 nucleotides are TGTGCCAGCAGCTTCTTTGGAGTGGGGGGCCAAGAGACCCAGTACTTC.

There are many counts of this clonotype. This chain connects TRBV6-2 or TRBV6-3 to TRBJ2-7; the D gene is possibly TRBD1 (6 bases). Germline CDR1 and CDR2: MNHEY and SVGEGT. The CDR3 spans 14 residues. The germline V and J ends were trimmed by 2 bases and 1 base, with 9 bases remaining between them. In nucleotides, the CDR3 is TGTGCCAGCAGTTACGAGACAGGTTCCTACGAGCAGTACTTC. Translating gives CASSYETGSYEQYF.

This clonotype has only a few counts. The chain combines TRBV19 with TRBJ2-7, with 8 bases aligning to TRBD2. CDR1 and CDR2 (germline): LNHDA, SQIVND (reference sequence). Trimming removed 3 bases from V and 3 bases from J; junction bases left unmatched: 4. This CDR3 contains 14 residues. The CDR3 reads CASSMGRGGYEQYF. The CDR3 DNA reads as TGTGCCAGTAGTATGGGACGGGGGGGCTACGAGCAGTACTTC.

The chain employs TRBV12-3 or TRBV12-4 and TRBJ1-5; D not resolved. The CDR3 sequence is 13 residues long. V gave up 5 bases and J gave up 7 bases, with 12 bases separating them. The CDR3 bases are TGTGCCAGCAGTCCCCCCACGCACCAGCCCCAGCATTTT. Its translation: CASSPPTHQPQHF.

This clonotype has a handful of counts. This chain links TRBV12-3 or TRBV12-4 with TRBJ1-1; D gene unclear. The V end lost 2 bases, the J end lost 7 bases, and 11 bases lay between the germline ends. The CDR3 has 13 residues. CDR3 in DNA: TGTGCCAGCAGTTTAAACCCGGATATTGAAGCTTTCTTT. This translates into CASSLNPDIEAFF.

J is TRBJ1-1 and V is TRBV7-3, with a tentative D call TRBD1 (5 bases). The germline V and J ends were trimmed by 4 bases and 0 bases, with 21 bases remaining between them. The CDR3 runs to 18 residues. The germline CDR1 and CDR2 sequences are SGHTA and FQGTGA. The CDR3 DNA is TGTGCCAGCAGCTCGGCGGAGGGGCAGGTGATAATGAACACTGAAGCTTTCTTT. It translates to CASSSAEGQVIMNTEAFF. The variable domain in full, completed from reference TRBV7-3 and TRBJ1-1, reads GAGVSQTPSNKVTEKGKYVELRCDPISGHTALYWYRQSLGQGPEFLIYFQGTGAADDSGLPNDRFFAVRPEGSVSTLKIQRTERGDSAVYLCASSSAEGQVIMNTEAFFGQGTRLTVV.

This clonotype was found a few times. The chain employs TRBV27 and TRBJ2-1; no definite D call. V lost 0 bases, J lost 6 bases, and 6 bases lay in between. The CDR3 contains 13 residues. Germline loops: CDR1 MNHEY, CDR2 SMNVEV (reference sequence). CDR3 nucleotide sequence: TGTGCCAGCAGTTTATCCCCCCTCAATGAGCAGTTCTTC. Translated: CASSLSPLNEQFF.

This chain links TRBV7-8 with TRBJ2-4; D is undetermined. This CDR3 spans 18 amino acids. V was shortened by 5 bases and J by 1 base, with 21 bases between the two germline ends. The germline gives CDR1 SGHVS, CDR2 FQNEAQ. The CDR3 sequence is CASSDRGGPPHAKNIQYF. CDR3 bases: TGTGCCAGCAGCGATCGCGGCGGACCGCCACATGCCAAAAACATTCAGTACTTC.